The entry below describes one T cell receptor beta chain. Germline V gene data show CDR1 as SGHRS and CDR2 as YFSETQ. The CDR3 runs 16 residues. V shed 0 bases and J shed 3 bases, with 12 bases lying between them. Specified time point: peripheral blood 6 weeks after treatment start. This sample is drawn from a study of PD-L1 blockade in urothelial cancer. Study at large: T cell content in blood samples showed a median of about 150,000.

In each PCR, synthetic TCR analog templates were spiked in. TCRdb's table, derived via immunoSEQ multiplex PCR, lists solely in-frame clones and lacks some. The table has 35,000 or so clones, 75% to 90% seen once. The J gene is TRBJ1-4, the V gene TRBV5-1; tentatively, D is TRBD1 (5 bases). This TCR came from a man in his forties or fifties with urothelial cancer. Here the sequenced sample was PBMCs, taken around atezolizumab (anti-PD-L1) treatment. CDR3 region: CASSLVFGGANEKLFF. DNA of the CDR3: TGCGCCAGCAGCTTGGTTTTCGGGGGGGCTAATGAAAAACTGTTTTTT.